The clone carrying this TCR beta chain was picked up many times. Patients were all untreated before their thyroid surgery. This record comes from a study of metastatic and nonmetastatic thyroid tumors. TCRdb recomputed clones from the PCR reads via MiXCR. The data show 30,000 to 40,000 clones, with about 25% seen just once and around 9.5% held by the top ten. The sequencing input was blood. This sequence originates from a female donor with papillary thyroid cancer or a benign thyroid nodule (not recorded which). Some clones in this sample may be carry-over from other donors' samples.

The CDR3 nucleotides are TGTGCCAGCAGCCAAGATCGGACAGGGGGAAGAGAGACCCAGTACTTC. As protein: CASSQDRTGGRETQYF. The chain has TRBV4-2 and TRBJ2-5; 10 bases match TRBD1. The V and J ends lost 0 bases and 4 bases, in that order; junction bases with no gene match: 5. The CDR3 is 16 residues long. Germline V gene sequence: CDR1 LGHNA, CDR2 YNFKEQ.